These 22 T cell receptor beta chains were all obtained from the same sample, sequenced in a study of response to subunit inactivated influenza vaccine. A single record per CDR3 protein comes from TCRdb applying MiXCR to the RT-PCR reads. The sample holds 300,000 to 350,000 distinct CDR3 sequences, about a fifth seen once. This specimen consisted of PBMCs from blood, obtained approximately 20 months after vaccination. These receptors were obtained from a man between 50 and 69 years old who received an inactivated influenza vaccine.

This CDR3 reads CASSPPDFQETQYF. The CDR3 DNA is TGTGCCAGCAGTCCTCCAGATTTCCAAGAGACCCAGTACTTC. The chain carries TRBV28 and TRBJ2-5; D is unresolved. Germline CDR1 MDHEN, CDR2 SYDVKM. This CDR3 region has 14 residues. Trimming pared 5 bases from V and 1 base from J, leaving 11 bases between.

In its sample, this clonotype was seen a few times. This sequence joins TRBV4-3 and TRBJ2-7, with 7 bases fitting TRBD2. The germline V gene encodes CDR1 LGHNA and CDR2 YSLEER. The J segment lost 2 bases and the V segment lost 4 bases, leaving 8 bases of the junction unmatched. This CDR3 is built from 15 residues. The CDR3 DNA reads TGCGCCAGCAGCCTAAGTTTTGGGACTACCTACGAGCAGTACTTC. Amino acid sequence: CASSLSFGTTYEQYF.

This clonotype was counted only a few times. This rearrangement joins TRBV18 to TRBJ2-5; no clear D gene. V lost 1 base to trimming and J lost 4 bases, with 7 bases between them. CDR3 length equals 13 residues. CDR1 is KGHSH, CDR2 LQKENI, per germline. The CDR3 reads CASSPRSTETQYF. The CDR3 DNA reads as TGTGCCAGCTCACCACGTAGTACAGAGACCCAGTACTTC.

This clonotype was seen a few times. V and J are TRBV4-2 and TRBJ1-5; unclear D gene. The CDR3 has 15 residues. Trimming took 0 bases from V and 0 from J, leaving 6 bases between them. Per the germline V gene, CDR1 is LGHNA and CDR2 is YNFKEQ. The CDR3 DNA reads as TGTGCCAGCAGCCAAGATAAGGGTAGCAATCAGCCCCAGCATTTT. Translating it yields CASSQDKGSNQPQHF.

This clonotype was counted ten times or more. The CDR3 nucleotides read TGCGCCAGCAGCAGGGACGGGAATGAAAAACTGTTTTTT. Translated, it gives CASSRDGNEKLFF. The genes are TRBV5-1 and TRBJ1-4; D might be TRBD1 (5 bases). CDR1 and CDR2 from the germline V gene are SGHRS and YFSETQ. CDR3 length: 13 amino acids. With 4 bases removed from V and 5 bases from J, the gap between germline ends came to 9 bases.

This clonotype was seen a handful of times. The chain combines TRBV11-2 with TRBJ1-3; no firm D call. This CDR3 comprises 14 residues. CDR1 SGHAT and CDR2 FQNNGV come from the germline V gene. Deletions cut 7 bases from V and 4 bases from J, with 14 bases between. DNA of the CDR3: TGTGCCAGCAATAGAGTGAGAAAAGGAAACACCATATATTTT. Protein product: CASNRVRKGNTIYF.

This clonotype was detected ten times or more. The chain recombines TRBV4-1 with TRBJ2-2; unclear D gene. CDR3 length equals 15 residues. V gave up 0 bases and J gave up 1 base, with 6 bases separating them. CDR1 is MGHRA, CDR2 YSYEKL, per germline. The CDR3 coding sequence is TGCGCCAGCAGCCAAGACCAAAGGAACACCGGGGAGCTGTTTTTT. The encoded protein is CASSQDQRNTGELFF.

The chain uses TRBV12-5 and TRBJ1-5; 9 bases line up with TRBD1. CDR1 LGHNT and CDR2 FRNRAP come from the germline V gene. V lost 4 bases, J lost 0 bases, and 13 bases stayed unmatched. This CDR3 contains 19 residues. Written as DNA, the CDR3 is TGTGCTAGTGGTTCCTGGACAGGGGCCGCCGAATATAGCAATCAGCCCCAGCATTTT. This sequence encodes CASGSWTGAAEYSNQPQHF.

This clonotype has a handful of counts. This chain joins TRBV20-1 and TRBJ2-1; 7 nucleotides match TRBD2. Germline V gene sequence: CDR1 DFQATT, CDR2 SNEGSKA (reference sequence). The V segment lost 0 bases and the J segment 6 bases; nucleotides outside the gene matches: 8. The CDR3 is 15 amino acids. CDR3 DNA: TGCAGTGCTAGAGAGCGGGGCGGGAGATTCAATGAGCAGTTCTTC. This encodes CSARERGGRFNEQFF.

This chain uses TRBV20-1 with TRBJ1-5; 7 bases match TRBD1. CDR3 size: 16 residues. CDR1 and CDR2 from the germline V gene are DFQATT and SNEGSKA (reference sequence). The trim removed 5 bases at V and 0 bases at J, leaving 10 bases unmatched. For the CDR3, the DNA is TGCAGTGCTGAATCCGGGACAGACTATAGCAATCAGCCCCAGCATTTT. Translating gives CSAESGTDYSNQPQHF.

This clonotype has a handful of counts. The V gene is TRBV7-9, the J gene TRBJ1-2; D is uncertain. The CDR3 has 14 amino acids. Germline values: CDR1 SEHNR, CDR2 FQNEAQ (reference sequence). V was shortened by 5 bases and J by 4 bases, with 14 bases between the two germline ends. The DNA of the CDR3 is TGTGCCAGCAGCCAGAGAGAGGCGGGCTATGGCTACACCTTC. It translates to CASSQREAGYGYTF.

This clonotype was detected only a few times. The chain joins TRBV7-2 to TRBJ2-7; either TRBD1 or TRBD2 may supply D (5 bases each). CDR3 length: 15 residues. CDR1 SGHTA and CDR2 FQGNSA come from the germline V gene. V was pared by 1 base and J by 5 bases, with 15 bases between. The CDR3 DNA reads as TGTGCCAGCAGCTTAGGGGGTCTCGGGGCCAACGAGCAGTACTTC. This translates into CASSLGGLGANEQYF.

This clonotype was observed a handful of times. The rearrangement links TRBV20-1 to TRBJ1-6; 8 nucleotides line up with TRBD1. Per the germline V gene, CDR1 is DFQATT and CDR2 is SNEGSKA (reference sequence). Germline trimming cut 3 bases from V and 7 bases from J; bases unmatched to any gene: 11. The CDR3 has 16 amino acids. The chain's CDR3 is CSASSWTNRGNSPLHF. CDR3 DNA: TGCAGTGCTAGTTCTTGGACAAACAGGGGGAATTCACCCCTCCACTTT.

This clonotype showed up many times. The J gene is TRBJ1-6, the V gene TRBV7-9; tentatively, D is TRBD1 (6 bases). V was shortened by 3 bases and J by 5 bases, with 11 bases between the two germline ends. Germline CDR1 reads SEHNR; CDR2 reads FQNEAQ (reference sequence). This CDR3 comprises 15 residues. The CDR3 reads CASSFARTDNSPLHF. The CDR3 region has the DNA TGTGCCAGCAGCTTCGCGCGGACAGATAATTCACCCCTCCACTTT. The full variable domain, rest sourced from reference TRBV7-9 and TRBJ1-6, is DTGVSQNPRHKITKRGQNVTFRCDPISEHNRLYWYRQTLGQGPEFLTYFQNEAQLEKSRLLSDRFSAERPKGSFSTLEIQRTEQGDSAMYLCASSFARTDNSPLHFGNGTRLTVT.

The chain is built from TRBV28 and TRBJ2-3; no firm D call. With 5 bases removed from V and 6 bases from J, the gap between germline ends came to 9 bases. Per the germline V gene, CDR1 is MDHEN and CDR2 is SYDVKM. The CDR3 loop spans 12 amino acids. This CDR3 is CASSLDEDTQYF. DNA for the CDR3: TGTGCCAGCAGTCTCGACGAGGATACGCAGTATTTT.

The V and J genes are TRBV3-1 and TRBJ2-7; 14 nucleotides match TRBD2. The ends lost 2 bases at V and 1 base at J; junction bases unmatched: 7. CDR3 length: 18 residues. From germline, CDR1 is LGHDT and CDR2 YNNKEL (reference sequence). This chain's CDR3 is CASSQWTSGGKSSYEQYF. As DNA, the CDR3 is TGTGCCAGCAGCCAATGGACTAGCGGGGGGAAGAGTTCCTACGAGCAGTACTTC.

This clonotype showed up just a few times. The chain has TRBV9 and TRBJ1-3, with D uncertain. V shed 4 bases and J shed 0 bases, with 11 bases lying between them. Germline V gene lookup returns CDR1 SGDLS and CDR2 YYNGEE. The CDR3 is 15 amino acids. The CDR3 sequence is CASSTPRNSGNTIYF. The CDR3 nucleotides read TGTGCCAGCAGCACCCCCCGGAACTCTGGAAACACCATATATTTT.

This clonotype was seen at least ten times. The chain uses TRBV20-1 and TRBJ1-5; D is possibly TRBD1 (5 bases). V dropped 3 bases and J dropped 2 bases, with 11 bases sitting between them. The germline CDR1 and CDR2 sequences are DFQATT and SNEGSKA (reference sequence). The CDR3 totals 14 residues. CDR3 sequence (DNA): TGCAGTGCTAGTCGCGGGGGAGGCAATCAGCCCCAGCATTTT. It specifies CSASRGGGNQPQHF.

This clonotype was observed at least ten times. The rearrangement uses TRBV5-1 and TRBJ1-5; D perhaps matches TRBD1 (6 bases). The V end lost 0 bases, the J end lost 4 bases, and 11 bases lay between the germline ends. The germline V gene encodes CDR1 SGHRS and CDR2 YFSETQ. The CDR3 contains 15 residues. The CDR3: CASSLGQGLNQPQHF. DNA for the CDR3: TGCGCCAGCAGCTTGGGGCAGGGGCTAAATCAGCCCCAGCATTTT.

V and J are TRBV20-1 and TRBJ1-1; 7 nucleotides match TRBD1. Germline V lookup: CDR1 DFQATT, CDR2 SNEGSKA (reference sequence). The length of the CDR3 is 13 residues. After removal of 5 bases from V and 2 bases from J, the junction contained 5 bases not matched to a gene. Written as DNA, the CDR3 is TGCAGTGCTTGGGGGACAGTCAACACTGAAGCTTTCTTT. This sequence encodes CSAWGTVNTEAFF.

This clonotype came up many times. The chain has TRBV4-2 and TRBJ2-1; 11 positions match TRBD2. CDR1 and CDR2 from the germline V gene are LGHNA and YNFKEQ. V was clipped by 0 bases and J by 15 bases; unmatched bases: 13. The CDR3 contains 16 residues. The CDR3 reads CASSQDLGLAGGMLFF. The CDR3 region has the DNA TGTGCCAGCAGCCAAGACCTGGGGCTAGCGGGAGGAATGTTGTTCTTC.

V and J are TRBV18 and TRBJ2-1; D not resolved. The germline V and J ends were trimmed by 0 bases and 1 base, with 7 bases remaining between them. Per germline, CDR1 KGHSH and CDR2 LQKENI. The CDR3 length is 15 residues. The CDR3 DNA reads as TGTGCCAGCTCACCACCTTTGGGTTCCTACAATGAGCAGTTCTTC. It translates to CASSPPLGSYNEQFF.